The clone carrying this TCR beta chain was seen a handful of times. TCRdb recomputed calls from the 5' RACE reads with MiXCR, one row per CDR3 protein. The table has about 69,000 distinct CDR3 sequences, 4% to 6% seen once. Germline V gives CDR1 SEHNR, CDR2 FQNEAQ (reference sequence). The germline V and J ends were trimmed by 2 bases and 7 bases, with 8 bases remaining between them. The CDR3 spans 12 residues. The sample originates from a study of early T cells in non-severe SARS-CoV-2 infection. About the study: The input, bulk RNA from unsorted whole blood, was sequenced, and chains were unpaired.

The receptor was derived from an adult who was a healthcare worker with PCR-confirmed SARS-CoV-2 infection or an uninfected control (not recorded which). The donor label of this sample is uncertain. The starting material was whole blood, obtained at baseline. The chain is built from TRBV7-9 and TRBJ1-1; D uncertain. The CDR3 sequence is CASSLTPYEAFF. The CDR3 DNA reads TGTGCCAGCAGCTTAACTCCTTATGAAGCTTTCTTT.